Listed below are T cell receptor beta chains from one sample, sequenced in a study of T cells after yellow fever vaccination. TCRdb analysed the 5' RACE reads with MiXCR anew, one entry per CDR3 protein. The table has about 320,000 distinct CDR3 sequences, approximately 4.5% seen once; the top ten hold approximately 19%. The sample in question was PBMCs, obtained 15 days after the yellow fever booster vaccination. The source of these receptors is a young man who received the YFV17D yellow fever vaccine. Each CDR3 is given with its conserved first and last residue. The order of the fields is CDR3 DNA, CDR3 protein, clone size, V gene, J gene, D gene. A D gene is named only where the DNA matches it firmly. Size values are once, few and many counts, or a class for expanded clones, and some rows have none.

DNA: TGTGCCAGCATCGAAAGGGTTGGGGGGTCCTACAATGAGCAGTTCTTC
CDR3: CASIERVGGSYNEQFF
size: NA
V: TRBV7-9
J: TRBJ2-1
D: NA

DNA: TGTGCCAGCACCCAAGCGGGGGACTCAGATACGCAGTATTTT
CDR3: CASTQAGDSDTQYF
size: NA
V: TRBV27
J: TRBJ2-3
D: TRBD2

DNA: TGCGCCAGCAGCCAGGGTCAACACAGGGGACTTGGAAACACCATATATTTT
CDR3: CASSQGQHRGLGNTIYF
size: NA
V: TRBV4-3
J: TRBJ1-3
D: TRBD1

DNA: TGTGCCAGCAGCGTAGGAGGGATGGGACTAGCCCCATCCTACGAGCAGTACTTC
CDR3: CASSVGGMGLAPSYEQYF
size: NA
V: TRBV7-2
J: TRBJ2-7
D: TRBD2

DNA: TGTGCCACCAGCCTAGATATCCTAGGCCGGGACATTCAGTACTTC
CDR3: CATSLDILGRDIQYF
size: many
V: TRBV15
J: TRBJ2-4
D: NA

DNA: TGCAGTGCTCGGGGACTAGCGGGAAGCACAGATACGCAGTATTTT
CDR3: CSARGLAGSTDTQYF
size: NA
V: TRBV20-1
J: TRBJ2-3
D: TRBD2

DNA: TGTGCCAGCAGTTCCCCCCCCTTCAGCGCGGAATACGAGCAGTACTTC
CDR3: CASSSPPFSAEYEQYF
size: NA
V: TRBV12-3/TRBV12-4
J: TRBJ2-7
D: NA

DNA: TGCGCCAGCAGCTTGGGCGGGACAGCCTACGAGCAGTTCTTC
CDR3: CASSLGGTAYEQFF
size: NA
V: TRBV5-1
J: TRBJ2-1
D: NA

DNA: TGTGCCAGCAGCTTGGTCCGGGGGGAAGACCAAGAGACCCAGTACTTC
CDR3: CASSLVRGEDQETQYF
size: many
V: TRBV5-6
J: TRBJ2-5
D: TRBD2

DNA: TGCGCCAGCAGCCAAAACTTGAACACTGAAGCTTTCTTT
CDR3: CASSQNLNTEAFF
size: NA
V: TRBV4-1
J: TRBJ1-1
D: NA

DNA: TGTGCCAGCAGTTCACGGGTCAGCTCCATTGGCTACGAGCAGTACTTC
CDR3: CASSSRVSSIGYEQYF
size: many
V: TRBV28
J: TRBJ2-7
D: NA

DNA: TGTGCCAGCAGATGGGGGCATTACACCGGGGAGCTGTTTTTT
CDR3: CASRWGHYTGELFF
size: few
V: TRBV6-1
J: TRBJ2-2
D: NA

DNA: TGCGCCAGCAGCCCGGGACTGGACGACACCCAGTACTTC
CDR3: CASSPGLDDTQYF
size: many
V: TRBV5-1
J: TRBJ2-5
D: NA

DNA: TGTGCCAGCAGCGAACTAGCACCGCAAGAGACCCAGTACTTC
CDR3: CASSELAPQETQYF
size: NA
V: TRBV7-2
J: TRBJ2-5
D: NA

DNA: TGCGCCAGCAGCCAAGAAGCGACACTAGCGGGGGGGCCTTATACGCAGTATTTT
CDR3: CASSQEATLAGGPYTQYF
size: few
V: TRBV4-3
J: TRBJ2-3
D: TRBD2

DNA: TGTGCCAGCAGCCCCGCCAGGGCCAATCAGCCCCAGCATTTT
CDR3: CASSPARANQPQHF
size: many
V: TRBV7-2
J: TRBJ1-5
D: NA

DNA: TGTGCCAGCAGCTTTACGTCGGGGGAGGAGACCCAGTACTTC
CDR3: CASSFTSGEETQYF
size: many
V: TRBV7-2
J: TRBJ2-5
D: NA

DNA: TGTGCCAGCAGCCTCGAACCCCGGGGGCTGCAGTTCTTC
CDR3: CASSLEPRGLQFF
size: NA
V: TRBV3-1
J: TRBJ2-1
D: NA

DNA: TGTGCCAGCAGTGCCAATCCCAGGGACAATGAGCAGTTCTTC
CDR3: CASSANPRDNEQFF
size: many
V: TRBV6-2/TRBV6-3
J: TRBJ2-1
D: NA

DNA: TGTGCCAGCAGTTACCTTATCGACAGCAACTATGGCTACACCTTC
CDR3: CASSYLIDSNYGYTF
size: once
V: TRBV6-5
J: TRBJ1-2
D: NA

DNA: TGCGCCAGCAGCTACCTCGGGACAGGGAATGAAAAACTGTTTTTT
CDR3: CASSYLGTGNEKLFF
size: NA
V: TRBV5-1
J: TRBJ1-4
D: TRBD1

DNA: TGTGCCAGCTTCCATGGAGGCTACACCTTC
CDR3: CASFHGGYTF
size: many
V: TRBV12-3/TRBV12-4
J: TRBJ1-2
D: NA

DNA: TGTGCCAGCATAGACAGGGGGGAAAAACTGTTTTTT
CDR3: CASIDRGEKLFF
size: many
V: TRBV28
J: TRBJ1-4
D: TRBD1

DNA: TGTGCCAGCAGCGCCGGGACTAGGGGAGATACGCAGTATTTT
CDR3: CASSAGTRGDTQYF
size: NA
V: TRBV9
J: TRBJ2-3
D: TRBD2

DNA: TGTGCCAGCAGGGGACAGGGGACCCTACTATGGGATGGCTACACCTTC
CDR3: CASRGQGTLLWDGYTF
size: NA
V: TRBV12-3/TRBV12-4
J: TRBJ1-2
D: TRBD1

DNA: TGTGCCAGCAGTTCAACCATCCGCACAGATACGCAGTATTTT
CDR3: CASSSTIRTDTQYF
size: few
V: TRBV6-6
J: TRBJ2-3
D: NA

DNA: TGTGCCAGCAGCTTGAGGCCCTTCCTAGCGGTGAGCACAGATACGCAGTATTTT
CDR3: CASSLRPFLAVSTDTQYF
size: many
V: TRBV5-6
J: TRBJ2-3
D: TRBD2

DNA: TGCGCCAGCACCCCACAGGGGTCTGTTGGGGAGCTGTTTTTT
CDR3: CASTPQGSVGELFF
size: NA
V: TRBV5-1
J: TRBJ2-2
D: TRBD1

DNA: TGTGCCATCAGTGACGAAAGACTAGGGGCGGATGAGCAGTTCTTC
CDR3: CAISDERLGADEQFF
size: many
V: TRBV10-3
J: TRBJ2-1
D: NA